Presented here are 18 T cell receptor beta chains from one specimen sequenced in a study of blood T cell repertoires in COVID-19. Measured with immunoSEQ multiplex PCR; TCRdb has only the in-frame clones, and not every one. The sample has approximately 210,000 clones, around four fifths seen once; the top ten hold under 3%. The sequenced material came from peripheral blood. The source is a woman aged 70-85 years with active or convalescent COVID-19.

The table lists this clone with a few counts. CDR3 protein: CASSTTGGRSSYEQYF. The CDR3, as DNA: TGTGCCAGCAGTACAACAGGGGGCAGGAGCTCCTACGAGCAGTACTTC. The chain joins TRBV2 to TRBJ2-7; the match to TRBD1 covers 9 bases. The germline V gene has CDR1 SNHLY and CDR2 FYNNEI. CDR3 length: 16 residues. Trimming at V came to 5 bases and at J to 0 bases, leaving 8 bases not matched to a gene.

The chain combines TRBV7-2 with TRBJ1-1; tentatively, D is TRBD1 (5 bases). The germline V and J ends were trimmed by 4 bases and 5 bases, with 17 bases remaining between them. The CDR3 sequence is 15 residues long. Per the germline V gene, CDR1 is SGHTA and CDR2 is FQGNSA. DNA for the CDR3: TGTGCCAGCAGCTCTATGGGATCCGGGGGGACTGAAGCTTTCTTT. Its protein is CASSSMGSGGTEAFF.

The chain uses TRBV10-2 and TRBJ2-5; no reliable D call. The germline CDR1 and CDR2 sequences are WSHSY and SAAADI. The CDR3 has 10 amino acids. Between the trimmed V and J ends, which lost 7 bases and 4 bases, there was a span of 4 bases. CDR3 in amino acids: CASTGETQYF. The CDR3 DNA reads TGCGCCAGCACGGGAGAGACCCAGTACTTC.

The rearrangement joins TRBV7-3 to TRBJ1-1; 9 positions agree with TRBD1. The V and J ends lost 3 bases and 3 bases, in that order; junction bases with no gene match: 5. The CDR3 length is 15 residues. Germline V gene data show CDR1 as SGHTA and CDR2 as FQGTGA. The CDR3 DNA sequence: TGTGCCAGCAGCTTGTCGGGACAGGGAGACACTGAAGCTTTCTTT. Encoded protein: CASSLSGQGDTEAFF.

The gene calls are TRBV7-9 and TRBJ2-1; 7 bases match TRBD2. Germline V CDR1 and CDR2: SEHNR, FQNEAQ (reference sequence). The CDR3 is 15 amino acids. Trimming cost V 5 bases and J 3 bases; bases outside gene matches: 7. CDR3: CASSPPGTNYNEQFF. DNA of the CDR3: TGTGCCAGCAGCCCGCCCGGGACTAACTACAATGAGCAGTTCTTC.

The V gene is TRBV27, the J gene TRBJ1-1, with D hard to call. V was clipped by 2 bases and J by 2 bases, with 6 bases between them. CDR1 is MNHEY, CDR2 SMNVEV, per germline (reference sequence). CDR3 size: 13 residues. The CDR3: CASSLLLNTEAFF. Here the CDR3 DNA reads TGTGCCAGCAGTTTACTACTCAACACTGAAGCTTTCTTT.

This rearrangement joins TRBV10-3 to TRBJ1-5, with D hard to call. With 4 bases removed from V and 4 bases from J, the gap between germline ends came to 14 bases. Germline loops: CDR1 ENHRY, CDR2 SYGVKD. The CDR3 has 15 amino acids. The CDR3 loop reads CAISARGRDNQPQHF. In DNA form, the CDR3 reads TGTGCCATCAGTGCACGAGGCCGAGATAATCAGCCCCAGCATTTT.

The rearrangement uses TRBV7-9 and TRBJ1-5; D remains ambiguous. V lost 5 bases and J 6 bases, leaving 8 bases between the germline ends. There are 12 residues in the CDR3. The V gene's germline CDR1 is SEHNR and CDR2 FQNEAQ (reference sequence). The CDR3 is CASSRVGQPQHF. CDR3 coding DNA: TGTGCCAGCAGCCGGGTGGGTCAGCCCCAGCATTTT. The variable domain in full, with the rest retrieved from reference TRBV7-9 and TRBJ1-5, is DTGVSQNPRHKITKRGQNVTFRCDPISEHNRLYWYRQTLGQGPEFLTYFQNEAQLEKSRLLSDRFSAERPKGSFSTLEIQRTEQGDSAMYLCASSRVGQPQHFGDGTRLSIL.

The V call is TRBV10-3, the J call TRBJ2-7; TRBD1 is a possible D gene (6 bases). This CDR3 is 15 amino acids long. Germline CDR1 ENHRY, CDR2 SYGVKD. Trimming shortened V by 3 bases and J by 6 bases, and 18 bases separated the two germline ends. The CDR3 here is CAISDPTTGWSEQYF. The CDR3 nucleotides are TGTGCCATCAGTGACCCCACAACAGGGTGGAGCGAGCAGTACTTC.

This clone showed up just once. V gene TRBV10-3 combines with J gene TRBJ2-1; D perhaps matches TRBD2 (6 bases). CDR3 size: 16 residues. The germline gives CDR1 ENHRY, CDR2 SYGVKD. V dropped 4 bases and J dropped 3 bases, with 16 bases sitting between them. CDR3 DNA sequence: TGTGCCATCAGTGGATCGACGGGAGCCTTCTACAATGAGCAGTTCTTC. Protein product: CAISGSTGAFYNEQFF.

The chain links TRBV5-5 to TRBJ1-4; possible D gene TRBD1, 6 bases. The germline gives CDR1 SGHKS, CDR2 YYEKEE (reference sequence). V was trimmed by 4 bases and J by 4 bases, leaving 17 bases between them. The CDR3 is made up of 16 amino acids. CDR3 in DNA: TGTGCCAGCAGCCTAATGGGTCGGACAGATAATGAAAAACTGTTTTTT. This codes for CASSLMGRTDNEKLFF.

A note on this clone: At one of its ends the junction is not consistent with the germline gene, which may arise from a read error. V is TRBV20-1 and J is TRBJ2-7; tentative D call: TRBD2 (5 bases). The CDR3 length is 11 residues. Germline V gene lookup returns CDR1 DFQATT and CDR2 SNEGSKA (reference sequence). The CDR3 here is CSAPAPSGIHF. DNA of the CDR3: TGCAGTGCCCCCGCCCCCAGCGGAATACACTTC.

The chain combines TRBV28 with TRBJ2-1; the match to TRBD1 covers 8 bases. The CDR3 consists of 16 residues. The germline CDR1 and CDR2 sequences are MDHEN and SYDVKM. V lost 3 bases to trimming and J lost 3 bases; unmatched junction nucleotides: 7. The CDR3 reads CASSLVAGQGYNEQFF. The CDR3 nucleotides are TGTGCCAGCAGTTTGGTTGCCGGACAGGGCTACAATGAGCAGTTCTTC.

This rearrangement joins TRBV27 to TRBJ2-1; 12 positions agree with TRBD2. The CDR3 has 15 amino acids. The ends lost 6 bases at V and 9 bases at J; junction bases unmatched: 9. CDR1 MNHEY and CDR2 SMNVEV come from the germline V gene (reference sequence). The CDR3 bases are TGTGCCAGCAGAGATCGACTAGCGGGAGCCGGTGAGCAGTTCTTC. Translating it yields CASRDRLAGAGEQFF.

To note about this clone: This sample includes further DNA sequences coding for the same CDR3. CDR3 sequence reads: CASSSGQETQYF. The CDR3 nucleotides read TGTGCCAGCAGCTCGGGACAAGAGACCCAGTACTTC. The rearrangement joins TRBV9 to TRBJ2-5, with a tentative D call TRBD2 (5 bases). From germline, CDR1 is SGDLS and CDR2 YYNGEE. The V end lost 4 bases, the J end lost 2 bases, and 6 bases lay between the germline ends. The CDR3 covers 12 residues.

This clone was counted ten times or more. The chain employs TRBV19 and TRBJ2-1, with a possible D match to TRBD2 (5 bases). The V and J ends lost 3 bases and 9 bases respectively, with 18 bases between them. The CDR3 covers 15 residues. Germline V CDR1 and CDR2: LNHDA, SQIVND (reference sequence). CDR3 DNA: TGTGCCAGTAGTATTAGCCAAAACCGGGGTGGTGAGCAGTTCTTC. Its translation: CASSISQNRGGEQFF.

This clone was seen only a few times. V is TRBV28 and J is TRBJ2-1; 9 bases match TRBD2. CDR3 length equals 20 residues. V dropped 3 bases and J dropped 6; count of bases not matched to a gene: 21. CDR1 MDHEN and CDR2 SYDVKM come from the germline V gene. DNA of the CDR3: TGTGCCAGCAGTTTGTTCTCCAGGGGGATTATTAGCGGGAGACTCAATGAGCAGTTCTTC. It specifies CASSLFSRGIISGRLNEQFF. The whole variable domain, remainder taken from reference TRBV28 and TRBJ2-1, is DVKVTQSSRYLVKRTGEKVFLECVQDMDHENMFWYRQDPGLGLRLIYFSYDVKMKEKGDIPEGYSVSREKKERFSLILESASTNQTSMYLCASSLFSRGIISGRLNEQFFGPGTRLTVL.

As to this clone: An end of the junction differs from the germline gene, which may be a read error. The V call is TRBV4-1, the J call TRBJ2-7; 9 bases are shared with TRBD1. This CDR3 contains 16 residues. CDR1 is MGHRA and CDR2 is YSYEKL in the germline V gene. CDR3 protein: CASSLSGGQGSNEQYF. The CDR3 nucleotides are TGCGCCAGCAGCCTCTCGGGGGGACAGGGCTCCAACGAGCAGTACTTC.